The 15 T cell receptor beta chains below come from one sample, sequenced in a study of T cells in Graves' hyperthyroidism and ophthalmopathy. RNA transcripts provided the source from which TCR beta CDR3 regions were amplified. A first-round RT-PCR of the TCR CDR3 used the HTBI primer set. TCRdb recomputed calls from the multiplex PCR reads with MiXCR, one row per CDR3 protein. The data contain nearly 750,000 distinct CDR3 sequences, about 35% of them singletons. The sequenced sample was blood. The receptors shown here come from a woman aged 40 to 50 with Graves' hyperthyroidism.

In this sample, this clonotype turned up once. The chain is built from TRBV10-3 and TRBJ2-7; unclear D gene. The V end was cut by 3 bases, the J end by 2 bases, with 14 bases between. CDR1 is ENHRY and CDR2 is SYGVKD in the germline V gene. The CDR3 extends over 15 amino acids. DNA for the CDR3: TGTGCCATCAGTGAAGGAGCAGCCCGGGCCTACGAGCAGTACTTC. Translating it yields CAISEGAARAYEQYF.

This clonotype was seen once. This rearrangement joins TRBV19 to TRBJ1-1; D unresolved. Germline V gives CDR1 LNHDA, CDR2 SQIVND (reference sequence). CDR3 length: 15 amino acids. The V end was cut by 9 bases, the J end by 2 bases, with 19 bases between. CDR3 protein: CASSYSSPGNTEAFF. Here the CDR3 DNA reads TGTGCCAGCAGTTACTCGAGTCCCGGCAACACTGAAGCTTTCTTT. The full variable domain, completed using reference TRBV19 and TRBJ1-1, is DGGITQSPKYLFRKEGQNVTLSCEQNLNHDAMYWYRQDPGQGLRLIYYSQIVNDFQKGDIAEGYSVSREKKESFPLTVTSAQKNPTAFYLCASSYSSPGNTEAFFGQGTRLTVV.

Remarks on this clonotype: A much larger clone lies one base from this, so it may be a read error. The CDR3 DNA reads as TGTGCCAGCAGCTTAGCTATGGGGACCCAGTACTTC. Amino acid sequence: CASSLAMGTQYF. V usage is TRBV7-2 and J usage is TRBJ2-5; D is undetermined. Per the germline V gene, CDR1 is SGHTA and CDR2 is FQGNSA. The CDR3 has 12 residues. Trimming left V 0 bases short and J 7 bases short, with 6 bases between.

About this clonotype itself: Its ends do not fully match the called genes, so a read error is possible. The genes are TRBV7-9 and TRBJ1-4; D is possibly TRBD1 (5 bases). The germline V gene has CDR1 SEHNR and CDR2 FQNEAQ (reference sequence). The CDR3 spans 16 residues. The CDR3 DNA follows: TGCGCCAGCAGCCAAAGTAGGGGAACAGCTAATGAAAAACTGTTTTTT. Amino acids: CASSQSRGTANEKLFF.

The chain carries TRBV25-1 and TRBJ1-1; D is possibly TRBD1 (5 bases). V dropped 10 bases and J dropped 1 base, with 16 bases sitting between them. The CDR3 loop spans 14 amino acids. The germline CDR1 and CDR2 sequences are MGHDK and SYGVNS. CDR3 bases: TGTGCCACCCGGGGTTGGGGGGGGAACACTGAAGCTTTCTTT. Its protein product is CATRGWGGNTEAFF.

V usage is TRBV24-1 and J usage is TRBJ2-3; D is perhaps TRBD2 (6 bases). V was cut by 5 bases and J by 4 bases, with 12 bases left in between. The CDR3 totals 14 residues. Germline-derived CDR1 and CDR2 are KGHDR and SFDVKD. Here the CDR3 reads CATSVSREADTQYF. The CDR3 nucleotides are TGTGCCACCAGTGTAAGCAGGGAGGCAGATACGCAGTATTTT.

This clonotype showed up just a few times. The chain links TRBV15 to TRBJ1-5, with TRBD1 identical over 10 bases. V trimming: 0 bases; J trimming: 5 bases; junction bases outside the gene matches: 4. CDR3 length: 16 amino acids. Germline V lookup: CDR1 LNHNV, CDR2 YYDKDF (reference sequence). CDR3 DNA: TGTGCCACCAGCAGAGATAGACAGGGGGCTGATCAGCCCCAGCATTTT. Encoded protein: CATSRDRQGADQPQHF.

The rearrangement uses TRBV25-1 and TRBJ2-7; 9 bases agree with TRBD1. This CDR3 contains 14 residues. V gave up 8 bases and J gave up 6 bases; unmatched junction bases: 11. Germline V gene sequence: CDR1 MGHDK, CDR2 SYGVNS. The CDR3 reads CASSPRTGDGEQYF. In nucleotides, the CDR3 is TGTGCCAGCTCACCAAGGACAGGGGATGGCGAGCAGTACTTC.

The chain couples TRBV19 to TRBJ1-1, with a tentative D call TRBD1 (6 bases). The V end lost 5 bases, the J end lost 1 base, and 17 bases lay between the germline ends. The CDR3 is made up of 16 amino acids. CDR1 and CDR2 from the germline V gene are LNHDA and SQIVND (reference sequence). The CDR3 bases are TGTGCCAGTAGTTTCAACAGGGTGGGGGCGAACACTGAAGCTTTCTTT. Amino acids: CASSFNRVGANTEAFF.

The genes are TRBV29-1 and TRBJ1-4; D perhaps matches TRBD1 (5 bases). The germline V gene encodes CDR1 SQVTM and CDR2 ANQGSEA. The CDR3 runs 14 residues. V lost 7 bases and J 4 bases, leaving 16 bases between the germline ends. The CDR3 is CSARGVEHNEKLFF. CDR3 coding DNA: TGCAGCGCTCGGGGGGTGGAGCATAATGAAAAACTGTTTTTT.

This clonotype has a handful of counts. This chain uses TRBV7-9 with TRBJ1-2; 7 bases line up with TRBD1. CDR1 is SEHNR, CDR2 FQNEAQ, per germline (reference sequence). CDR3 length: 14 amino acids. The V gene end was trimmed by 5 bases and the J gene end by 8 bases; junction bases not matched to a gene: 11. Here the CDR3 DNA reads TGTGCCAGCAGCCCCCAGACTTTGGGACAGGGCTACACCTTC. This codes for CASSPQTLGQGYTF.

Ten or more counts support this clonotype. The CDR3 nucleotides are TGTGCCAGCGGCCTAGCGGGAGGGTACTACGAGCAGTACTTC. It encodes CASGLAGGYYEQYF. The gene calls are TRBV7-2 and TRBJ2-7; 12 nucleotides match TRBD2. Germline loops: CDR1 SGHTA, CDR2 FQGNSA. The CDR3 sequence is 14 residues long. Germline trimming cut 8 bases from V and 3 bases from J; bases unmatched to any gene: 5.

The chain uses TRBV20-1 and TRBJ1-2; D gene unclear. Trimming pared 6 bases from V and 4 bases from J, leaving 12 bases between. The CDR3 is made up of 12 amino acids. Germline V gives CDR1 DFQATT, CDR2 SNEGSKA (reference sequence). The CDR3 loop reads CSAGAGSYGYTF. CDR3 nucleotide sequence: TGCAGTGCAGGTGCCGGGAGCTATGGCTACACCTTC.

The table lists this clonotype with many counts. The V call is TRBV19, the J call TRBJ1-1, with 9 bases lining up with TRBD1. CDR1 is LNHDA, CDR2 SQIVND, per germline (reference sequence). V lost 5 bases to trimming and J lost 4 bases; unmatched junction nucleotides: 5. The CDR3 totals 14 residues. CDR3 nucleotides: TGTGCCAGTAGTCTAACAGGGGGCATCACTGAAGCTTTCTTT. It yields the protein CASSLTGGITEAFF.

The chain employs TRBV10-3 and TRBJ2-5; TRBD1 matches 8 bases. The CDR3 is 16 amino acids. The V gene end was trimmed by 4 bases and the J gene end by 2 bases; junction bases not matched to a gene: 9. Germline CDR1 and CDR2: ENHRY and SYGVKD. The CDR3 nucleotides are TGTGCCATCAGTGGGGAAGCGACAGGGGCTCAAGAGACCCAGTACTTC. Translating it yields CAISGEATGAQETQYF.